The following is a TCR beta chain sequence with its context. Which antigen it targets is not known. Base qualities are not provided; no much larger clone lies one nucleotide away. The hyperthyroidism patients were between 18 and 65 years old and newly diagnosed, with a disease duration of less than 2 months. Exclusion was applied to patients with uncontrolled infections, other autoimmune diseases, pregnancy or lactation. Diagnoses were based on clinical symptoms, serum thyroxine and TRAb, thyroid ultrasound and orbital computed tomography. Blood from progressor patients was drawn when they were first diagnosed with hyperthyroidism, before any ophthalmopathy symptoms appeared. Ficoll-Paque density gradient centrifugation was used to isolate PBMCs from under 11 ml of fresh peripheral blood. Progressor patients were first diagnosed with Graves' hyperthyroidism and then developed ophthalmopathy during follow-up. Trizol reagent was used to extract total RNA, and RNA quality was then checked on an Agilent 2100 Bioanalyzer.

The TCR beta CDR3 regions were amplified from the RNA transcripts. The TCR CDR3 was subjected to a first round of RT-PCR using the HTBI primer set and the Qiagen OneStep RT-PCR kit. The libraries were constructed in a second round of multiplex PCR and then size-selected and purified. Libraries were sequenced paired-end with 100 bp reads on an Illumina HiSeq2000. Per the authors' processing: SOAPnuke was used to process the raw data, throwing out any read that contained adapters or uncalled bases, had a mean Phred below 15, or lacked an exact constant-primer or identifier match. High-quality paired reads were merged using COPE v1.2.5, and each unique nucleotide sequence was defined as a clonotype. Clonotypes were aligned to IMGT TRBV, TRBD and TRBJ reference segments using MiTCR v1.1. The analysis included only V-J combinations with a frequency above 0.0001, which together covered around 99% of the repertoires. The TCS score was defined as the ratio of F50 (clonal expansion) to E x V (chaos), calculated using BLOSUM62-based TCRdist between CDR3 peptides within each V-J. Welch's t-statistics and random forest reduced roughly 540 V-J features to under 15, which were used in a naive Bayes classifier (R e1071). The raw public reads went through TCRdb reprocessing: fastp at Q25, MiXCR clone calling, in-frame beta chains kept. Rows are combined by CDR3 protein, so each entry shows the most common genes and DNA. The V and J calls shown here were made by TCRdb, not taken from the authors' results. This sample holds roughly 130,000 distinct CDR3 sequences; approximately 20% were observed only once. In total, the top ten clones hold over 60% of the sample.

These data originate in a study of T cells in Graves' hyperthyroidism and ophthalmopathy (dated by TCRdb to between 2018 and 2021). About the investigation overall: Peripheral blood samples were taken at initial diagnosis, before any treatment was given. TCR Vbeta CDR3 sequencing of 140 or so peripheral blood samples (43 ophthalmopathy, about 80 hyperthyroidism and approximately 17 progressor patients) is reported in the paper. To identify TCR V-J signatures that set the groups apart, the researchers used a discovery cohort of 100 patients, made up of 43 with Graves' ophthalmopathy and about 55 with stable Graves' hyperthyroidism. After blood sampling, hyperthyroidism patients were treated with methimazole at a starting dose of 30 mg daily, and ophthalmopathy patients were treated with high-dose intravenous methylprednisolone. An independent validation cohort of some 18 hyperthyroidism patients and approximately 17 patients who later progressed to ophthalmopathy tested prospective prediction of ophthalmopathy. The 95 to 100 discovery patients were randomly split 7:3 into training and test sets. In addition, the study compared T-cell repertoires in thyroid tissue and in blood from several Graves' hyperthyroidism patients.

V loses 5 bases of germline sequence and J loses 4 bases, and the interval between the two ends is 20 bases. Measured from the cysteine to the phenylalanine, the CDR3 is 16 residues long. The sequence is cut down to CDR3 DNA, 48 bases in frame from base 1. Based on the germline V gene, the CDR1 and CDR2 sequences are MNHNS and SASEGT. General conclusions and limits of the study: Blood samples also contained most of the expanded thyroid clonotypes (frequency above 0.001), which suggests that blood repertoires may reflect thyroid immune responses. Sample size was not statistically predetermined, and investigators were not blinded to group allocation. Ophthalmopathy was separated from stable hyperthyroidism by a 13 V-J signature model, with around 90% sensitivity and approximately 81% specificity obtained in cross-validation and 80%/75% obtained in testing. In validation, the model predicted progression to ophthalmopathy with 55% to 71% sensitivity and less than 80% specificity, a median of about six months before onset.

The TCR originated in a woman aged 45-60 years with Graves' hyperthyroidism that later progressed to Graves' ophthalmopathy. Sequencing was performed on blood. In this chain, TRBV6-1 is recombined with TRBJ1-2; confidence is insufficient to name the D gene. CDR3 region: CASSNPGPTASYGYTF. Here is the DNA: TGTGCCAGCAGTAATCCAGGTCCCACGGCATCCTATGGCTACACCTTC.